Listed below are T cell receptor beta chains from one sample, sequenced in a study of neurological immune-mediated disorders. TCRdb passed the 5' RACE reads through MiXCR, listing each CDR3 protein once. The data show more than 40,000 distinct CDR3 sequences, about 14% seen once. Sequenced: CD4+ T cells from blood. These receptors were obtained from a woman in her fifties or sixties with HTLV-1-associated myelopathy (HAM/TSP). Both conserved end residues are part of each CDR3. The order of the fields is clone size, D gene, V gene, J gene, CDR3 DNA, CDR3 protein. The D gene is left open where the match is weak. Clone size, where shown, is once, few, many, or a class for clones that have expanded.

clone size: many
D gene: -
V gene: TRBV25-1
J gene: TRBJ1-1
CDR3 DNA: TGTGCCAGCAGTGGTCCGGGGCGACACACTGAAGCTTTCTTT
CDR3 protein: CASSGPGRHTEAFF

clone size: many
D gene: -
V gene: TRBV6-6
J gene: TRBJ2-3
CDR3 DNA: TGTGCCAGCAGATCTAACCAGGGGACGAGCACAGATACGCAGTATTTT
CDR3 protein: CASRSNQGTSTDTQYF

clone size: -
D gene: -
V gene: TRBV18
J gene: TRBJ2-7
CDR3 DNA: TGTGCCAGCTCAAGTTCGGATTTGGACGAGCAGTACTTC
CDR3 protein: CASSSSDLDEQYF

clone size: many
D gene: TRBD2
V gene: TRBV9
J gene: TRBJ2-5
CDR3 DNA: TGTGCCAGCAGCGTAGGCTTAGCGGGGGCAGAGACCCAGTACTTC
CDR3 protein: CASSVGLAGAETQYF

clone size: many
D gene: TRBD1
V gene: TRBV20-1
J gene: TRBJ1-4
CDR3 DNA: TGCAGTGCTAGAGAACCCCGACAGGGTAAAACTAATGAAAAACTGTTTTTT
CDR3 protein: CSAREPRQGKTNEKLFF

clone size: many
D gene: -
V gene: TRBV4-1
J gene: TRBJ2-3
CDR3 DNA: TGCGCCAGCAGCGAACTTCCAGGGGTCGCATTGGATACGCAGTATTTT
CDR3 protein: CASSELPGVALDTQYF

clone size: many
D gene: -
V gene: TRBV5-1
J gene: TRBJ2-3
CDR3 DNA: TGCGCCAGCAGCTTCACTACAGATACGCAGTATTTT
CDR3 protein: CASSFTTDTQYF

clone size: many
D gene: -
V gene: TRBV7-2
J gene: TRBJ1-1
CDR3 DNA: TGTGCCAGCAGCTTAGAACTGGGATGGGTCACTGAAGCTTTCTTT
CDR3 protein: CASSLELGWVTEAFF

clone size: many
D gene: TRBD1
V gene: TRBV20-1
J gene: TRBJ1-1
CDR3 DNA: TGCAGTGCCACGGGACAGGGGGCAGGAGTCACTGAAGCTTTCTTT
CDR3 protein: CSATGQGAGVTEAFF

clone size: many
D gene: -
V gene: TRBV7-2
J gene: TRBJ1-5
CDR3 DNA: TGTGCCAGCAGCTTACAACGGGGGCAGCCCCAGCATTTT
CDR3 protein: CASSLQRGQPQHF

clone size: few
D gene: -
V gene: TRBV6-5
J gene: TRBJ1-3
CDR3 DNA: TGTGCCAGCAGTTCGTCAGGGGCCTTCTCTGGAAACACCATATATTTT
CDR3 protein: CASSSSGAFSGNTIYF

clone size: many
D gene: TRBD1
V gene: TRBV7-2
J gene: TRBJ1-2
CDR3 DNA: TGTGCCAGCAGCCCCGGGACAGGGGTTAACTATGGCTACACCTTC
CDR3 protein: CASSPGTGVNYGYTF

clone size: many
D gene: TRBD2
V gene: TRBV7-9
J gene: TRBJ2-7
CDR3 DNA: TGTGCCAGCAGCCCCCAGGAGAACACCGGGAGGTTCTACGAGCAGTACTTC
CDR3 protein: CASSPQENTGRFYEQYF

clone size: many
D gene: -
V gene: TRBV7-3
J gene: TRBJ1-1
CDR3 DNA: TGTGCCAGCAGCTCTGGGGGGGGAAACTGGGGCACTGAAGCTTTCTTT
CDR3 protein: CASSSGGGNWGTEAFF

clone size: -
D gene: -
V gene: TRBV27
J gene: TRBJ2-3
CDR3 DNA: TGTGCCAGAAAGGGGATAGCGGGCACAGATACGCAGTATTTT
CDR3 protein: CARKGIAGTDTQYF

clone size: once
D gene: -
V gene: TRBV3-1
J gene: TRBJ1-4
CDR3 DNA: TGTGCCAACATCCAAGATCCGGGCAGGGGACACGAAAAACTGTTTTTT
CDR3 protein: CANIQDPGRGHEKLFF

clone size: many
D gene: -
V gene: TRBV20-1
J gene: TRBJ2-3
CDR3 DNA: TGCAGTGCCGAAGGGGGGGCGGTGACAGATACGCAGTATTTT
CDR3 protein: CSAEGGAVTDTQYF

clone size: many
D gene: TRBD1
V gene: TRBV7-9
J gene: TRBJ1-3
CDR3 DNA: TGTGCCAGCAGCAAGAAAGACAGGGGGCAAGGAAACACCATATATTTT
CDR3 protein: CASSKKDRGQGNTIYF

clone size: many
D gene: TRBD1
V gene: TRBV18
J gene: TRBJ2-3
CDR3 DNA: TGTGCCAGCTCGCCACTACAGGGGGCCATGACAGATACGCAGTATTTT
CDR3 protein: CASSPLQGAMTDTQYF

clone size: once
D gene: -
V gene: TRBV5-1
J gene: TRBJ1-1
CDR3 DNA: TGCGCTATCAGCGCAAATCGCGGGACGGGTAACACTGAAGCTTTCTTT
CDR3 protein: CAISANRGTGNTEAFF

clone size: many
D gene: -
V gene: TRBV20-1
J gene: TRBJ1-2
CDR3 DNA: TGCAGTGCTAGCGACGCGGGGGGTTGGAATAACTATGGCTACACCTTC
CDR3 protein: CSASDAGGWNNYGYTF

clone size: many
D gene: -
V gene: TRBV10-3
J gene: TRBJ1-2
CDR3 DNA: TGTGCCATCAGCGACGGACGTGCGATTTTCTATGGCTACACCTTC
CDR3 protein: CAISDGRAIFYGYTF

clone size: once
D gene: -
V gene: TRBV9
J gene: TRBJ2-1
CDR3 DNA: TGTGCCAGCAGCGACAGTGATAACTCCTACAATGAGCAGTTCTTC
CDR3 protein: CASSDSDNSYNEQFF

clone size: many
D gene: TRBD1
V gene: TRBV4-1
J gene: TRBJ2-7
CDR3 DNA: TGCGCCAGCAGCCAGGACTTAGGGACAGGGAGGGACAACGAGCAGTACTTC
CDR3 protein: CASSQDLGTGRDNEQYF

clone size: many
D gene: -
V gene: TRBV20-1
J gene: TRBJ2-7
CDR3 DNA: TGCAGTGCCGCATTGGGGGGGCCCTACGAGCAGTACTTC
CDR3 protein: CSAALGGPYEQYF

clone size: many
D gene: TRBD1
V gene: TRBV7-9
J gene: TRBJ2-7
CDR3 DNA: TGTGCCAGCAGCTCTGAGACAGGGACCGAGCAGTACTTC
CDR3 protein: CASSSETGTEQYF

clone size: many
D gene: -
V gene: TRBV3-1
J gene: TRBJ2-5
CDR3 DNA: TGTGCCAGCAGCCAAGGAGGGGAGACCCAGTACTTC
CDR3 protein: CASSQGGETQYF

clone size: -
D gene: -
V gene: TRBV5-1
J gene: TRBJ2-5
CDR3 DNA: TGCGCCAGCAGCGTTTCAAACTCCCCTGGGGAGACCCAGTACTTC
CDR3 protein: CASSVSNSPGETQYF

clone size: many
D gene: TRBD1
V gene: TRBV18
J gene: TRBJ1-1
CDR3 DNA: TGTGCCAGCTCACGTTCCGGGACAGGCACTGAAGCTTTCTTT
CDR3 protein: CASSRSGTGTEAFF

clone size: many
D gene: TRBD1
V gene: TRBV20-1
J gene: TRBJ1-2
CDR3 DNA: TGCAGTGCTGCCCCGGGACAGTCCACCTCCGAGGGAGGCTACACCTTC
CDR3 protein: CSAAPGQSTSEGGYTF

clone size: -
D gene: TRBD1
V gene: TRBV19
J gene: TRBJ2-1
CDR3 DNA: TGTGCCAGTAGCGGTTTCAGGGGGACCTACAATGAGCAGTTCTTC
CDR3 protein: CASSGFRGTYNEQFF